What follows are 31 T cell receptor beta chains derived from one specimen sequenced in a study of cytomegalovirus exposure and HLA in healthy donors. The PCR had 60 Vbeta and 13 Jbeta primers. Only in-frame clones appear in the TCRdb table, and some are missing; sequencing was by immunoSEQ multiplex PCR. The table shows 100,000 to 150,000 clones, with 65% to 90% occurring only once. The specimen sequenced was PBMCs. These receptors originate from a man younger than 40 in good health and CMV-seronegative.

This clone was counted only a few times. The chain links TRBV19 to TRBJ1-1; a weak D match, TRBD1 (5 bases). The CDR3 has 15 amino acids. The V end was cut by 3 bases, the J end by 4 bases, with 15 bases between. Per germline, CDR1 LNHDA and CDR2 SQIVND (reference sequence). The CDR3 loop is CASSMGSGWSTEAFF. The CDR3 DNA follows: TGTGCCAGTAGTATGGGGTCAGGGTGGAGCACTGAAGCTTTCTTT.

The chain has TRBV7-2 and TRBJ1-5; 8 bases match TRBD1. The junction had 1 base not matched to a gene; V was cut back by 1 base and J by 5 bases. The CDR3 is 14 amino acids. Germline CDR1 and CDR2: SGHTA and FQGNSA. The CDR3 coding sequence is TGTGCCAGCAGCTTAGACAGGGGGTATCAGCCCCAGCATTTT. It encodes CASSLDRGYQPQHF. Full variable domain (rest looked up from reference TRBV7-2 and TRBJ1-5): GAGVSQSPSNKVTEKGKDVELRCDPISGHTALYWYRQSLGQGLEFLIYFQGNSAPDKSGLPSDRFSAERTGGSVSTLTIQRTQQEDSAVYLCASSLDRGYQPQHFGDGTRLSIL.

CDR3 nucleotide sequence: TGTGCCAGCAGACCCTCCCGGGGTCTGGAGACCCAGTACTTC. Translated: CASRPSRGLETQYF. The V call is TRBV6-5, the J call TRBJ2-5; a possible D gene is TRBD2 (5 bases). The germline V gene has CDR1 MNHEY and CDR2 SVGAGI. V lost 6 bases to trimming and J lost 5 bases, with 16 bases between them. The CDR3 length is 14 residues.

This clone came up a few times. CDR3 sequence (DNA): TGTGCCAGCAGCTTACCTTCGGGGAACTATGGCTACACCTTC. It encodes CASSLPSGNYGYTF. The J gene is TRBJ1-2, the V gene TRBV7-9, with unresolved D. The germline CDR1 and CDR2 sequences are SEHNR and FQNEAQ (reference sequence). V dropped 2 bases and J dropped 2 bases, with 9 bases sitting between them. The CDR3 has 14 amino acids.

V usage is TRBV10-2 and J usage is TRBJ2-7; 7 bases agree with TRBD1. CDR1 is WSHSY, CDR2 SAAADI, per germline. The ends lost 8 bases at V and 3 bases at J; junction bases unmatched: 4. The CDR3 is 12 amino acids. CDR3 residues: CASGDSLYEQYF. The CDR3 DNA reads as TGCGCCAGCGGGGACAGTCTCTACGAGCAGTACTTC.

This chain connects TRBV2 to TRBJ2-1; 9 nucleotides align to TRBD2. V lost 3 bases and J lost 9; bases outside the gene matches: 9. CDR1 and CDR2 (germline): SNHLY, FYNNEI. The CDR3 consists of 15 residues. CDR3 amino acids: CASSDGAGGPPEQFF. In DNA form, the CDR3 reads TGTGCCAGCAGTGACGGGGCGGGGGGGCCCCCTGAGCAGTTCTTC.

In this sample, this clone turned up a few times. This chain links TRBV15 with TRBJ1-2; D gene ambiguous. From germline, CDR1 is LNHNV and CDR2 YYDKDF (reference sequence). Trimming left V 5 bases short and J 8 bases short, with 15 bases between. The CDR3 spans 13 residues. In DNA, the CDR3 is TGTGCCACCAGCGTGACAAGGGCGGGGGGCTACACCTTC. It is translated as CATSVTRAGGYTF.

The chain joins TRBV28 to TRBJ1-2, with D possibly matching TRBD1 (6 bases). This CDR3 spans 13 amino acids. The V and J ends lost 5 bases and 1 base respectively, with 8 bases between them. The germline V gene encodes CDR1 MDHEN and CDR2 SYDVKM. This CDR3 is CASSTQGNYGYTF. The DNA of the CDR3 is TGTGCCAGCAGTACACAGGGTAACTATGGCTACACCTTC.

This clone was counted a few times. The V gene is TRBV27, the J gene TRBJ1-4; 9 bases are a match to TRBD1. This CDR3 spans 14 amino acids. The trim removed 4 bases at V and 4 bases at J, leaving 1 base unmatched. The germline V gene has CDR1 MNHEY and CDR2 SMNVEV (reference sequence). The CDR3 is CASSSTGGNEKLFF. The CDR3, as DNA: TGTGCCAGCAGTTCGACAGGGGGTAATGAAAAACTGTTTTTT. Variable domain in full (rest from reference TRBV27 and TRBJ1-4): EAQVTQNPRYLITVTGKKLTVTCSQNMNHEYMSWYRQDPGLGLRQIYYSMNVEVTDKGDVPEGYKVSRKEKRNFPLILESPSPNQTSLYFCASSSTGGNEKLFFGSGTQLSVL.

The CDR3 nucleotides read TGCGCCAGCAGGTGGGGGGATGACAATGAGCAGTTCTTC. It codes for CASRWGDDNEQFF. J is TRBJ2-1 and V is TRBV5-1; D might be TRBD2 (6 bases). The CDR3 length is 13 residues. Germline V lookup: CDR1 SGHRS, CDR2 YFSETQ. V was cut by 5 bases and J by 5 bases, with 11 bases left in between.

The genes are TRBV4-3 and TRBJ1-3; D unresolved. CDR1 is LGHNA and CDR2 is YSLEER in the germline V gene. The CDR3 is 18 residues long. V was cut by 1 base and J by 0 bases, with 16 bases left in between. The CDR3 DNA sequence: TGCGCCAGCAGCCAAGTCCCCCCCCAGATACGCTCTGGAAACACCATATATTTT. Translating gives CASSQVPPQIRSGNTIYF.

The chain employs TRBV7-8 and TRBJ2-1, with 11 nucleotides matching TRBD2. J was trimmed by 4 bases and V by 4 bases; bases with no gene match: 6. The CDR3 sequence is 16 residues long. Germline V gene data show CDR1 as SGHVS and CDR2 as FQNEAQ. This chain's CDR3 is CASSWEASGGYNEQFF. The CDR3 DNA reads TGTGCCAGCAGCTGGGAGGCTAGCGGGGGGTACAATGAGCAGTTCTTC. The whole variable domain, remainder taken from reference TRBV7-8 and TRBJ2-1, is GAGVSQSPRYKVAKRGQDVALRCDPISGHVSLFWYQQALGQGPEFLTYFQNEAQLDKSGLPSDRFFAERPEGSVSTLKIQRTQQEDSAVYLCASSWEASGGYNEQFFGPGTRLTVL.

On this clone itself: The junction shows a germline mismatch at one end, possibly a read error. The CDR3: CATLTGSGANGLTF. CDR3 sequence (DNA): TGTGCCACCTTAACAGGGTCTGGGGCCAACGGCCTGACTTTC. This chain uses TRBV6-5 with TRBJ2-6; a weak D match, TRBD1 (6 bases). The CDR3 spans 14 residues. In germline, CDR1 is MNHEY, CDR2 SVGAGI.

The V and J genes are TRBV6-6 and TRBJ1-4, with no clear D. Trimming removed 2 bases at V and 8 bases at J, with 9 bases between. The germline V gene has CDR1 MNHNY and CDR2 SVGAGI (reference sequence). The CDR3 is made up of 13 amino acids. CDR3 DNA sequence: TGTGCCAGCAGTTACGCAGGCAGGGAAAAACTGTTTTTT. Amino acids: CASSYAGREKLFF.

This clone appeared a single time. This CDR3 reads CASSLVGTGALGDTQYF. The CDR3 nucleotides read TGTGCCAGCAGCTTAGTCGGGACAGGGGCTCTGGGAGATACGCAGTATTTT. The chain links TRBV7-2 to TRBJ2-3; 10 bases match TRBD1. CDR1 is SGHTA, CDR2 FQGNSA, per germline. This CDR3 spans 17 amino acids. J was trimmed by 5 bases and V by 1 base; bases with no gene match: 9.

The chain joins TRBV28 to TRBJ1-4; tentative D call: TRBD1 (6 bases). V lost 5 bases, J lost 0 bases, and 13 bases lay in between. This CDR3 spans 16 amino acids. Germline loops: CDR1 MDHEN, CDR2 SYDVKM. This chain's CDR3 is CASSHQGQATNEKLFF. As DNA, the CDR3 is TGTGCCAGCAGTCACCAGGGGCAAGCAACTAATGAAAAACTGTTTTTT.

The CDR3 DNA reads TGTGCCAGTAGTATTCCCCTTGGACTAGCGGTGGGAAGGGAGCAGTTCTTC. This encodes CASSIPLGLAVGREQFF. The V and J genes are TRBV19 and TRBJ2-1, with 10 positions matching TRBD2. The CDR3 sequence is 17 residues long. The V gene's germline CDR1 is LNHDA and CDR2 SQIVND (reference sequence). Trimming removed 3 bases from V and 10 bases from J; junction bases left unmatched: 15. Supplemented by reference TRBV19 and TRBJ2-1, the full variable domain reads DGGITQSPKYLFRKEGQNVTLSCEQNLNHDAMYWYRQDPGQGLRLIYYSQIVNDFQKGDIAEGYSVSREKKESFPLTVTSAQKNPTAFYLCASSIPLGLAVGREQFFGPGTRLTVL.

This chain joins TRBV29-1 and TRBJ2-6, with D possibly matching TRBD2 (5 bases). The V gene lost 7 bases and the J gene lost 15 bases, with 16 bases spanning the gap. The CDR3 length is 11 residues. CDR1 and CDR2 from the germline V gene are SQVTM and ANQGSEA. The chain's CDR3 is CSATVAGGLTF. The CDR3, as DNA: TGCAGCGCGACGGTCGCGGGCGGCCTGACTTTC.

This clone is a singleton in its sample. The chain links TRBV6-6 to TRBJ1-2; D gene ambiguous. The V gene's germline CDR1 is MNHNY and CDR2 SVGAGI (reference sequence). The CDR3 is made up of 14 amino acids. V gave up 5 bases and J gave up 2 bases, with 12 bases separating them. CDR3 coding DNA: TGTGCCAGCAGTGCCCTTTCCGGGAACTATGGCTACACCTTC. Translated, it gives CASSALSGNYGYTF.

The chain links TRBV6-1 to TRBJ2-7, with D perhaps TRBD1 (6 bases). In germline, CDR1 is MNHNS, CDR2 SASEGT. V lost 2 bases and J 1 base, leaving 9 bases between the germline ends. The CDR3 is 14 residues long. The CDR3 region is CASSENGQSYEQYF. CDR3 DNA sequence: TGTGCCAGCAGTGAAAATGGACAGTCCTACGAGCAGTACTTC.

The rearrangement uses TRBV13 and TRBJ2-3; 13 nucleotides line up with TRBD2. J lost 5 bases, V lost 7 bases, and 9 bases had no gene match. CDR1 and CDR2 from the germline V gene are PRHDT and FYEKMQ (reference sequence). This CDR3 is 16 amino acids long. The CDR3 coding sequence is TGTGCCAGCACTCAGACTAGCGGGGGGTCTGGAGATACGCAGTATTTT. Translated: CASTQTSGGSGDTQYF.

This chain joins TRBV7-6 and TRBJ1-2; D gene unclear. This CDR3 has 15 residues. Trimming took 1 base from V and 8 from J, leaving 17 bases between them. Germline values: CDR1 SGHVS, CDR2 FNYEAQ. CDR3 coding DNA: TGTGCCAGCAGCTTAGAAATAGACTCATCCGGGGGCTACACCTTC. Its protein is CASSLEIDSSGGYTF.

The chain recombines TRBV28 with TRBJ2-4; no firm D call. Trimming removed 2 bases at V and 12 bases at J, with 8 bases between. The V gene's germline CDR1 is MDHEN and CDR2 SYDVKM. This CDR3 has 11 residues. The CDR3 DNA follows: TGTGCCAGCAGTTTACAGGATGATCAGTACTTC. Residues: CASSLQDDQYF.

This clone was observed once. V usage is TRBV6-1 and J usage is TRBJ1-5; 7 nucleotides agree with TRBD1. Germline-derived CDR1 and CDR2 are MNHNS and SASEGT. CDR3 length: 13 residues. V lost 9 bases, J lost 1 base, and 3 bases stayed unmatched. The DNA of the CDR3 is TGTGCCAGTATGACAGGGAGCAATCAGCCCCAGCATTTT. Protein: CASMTGSNQPQHF.

V gene TRBV4-3 combines with J gene TRBJ2-2; weak D call: TRBD2 (6 bases). Germline-derived CDR1 and CDR2 are LGHNA and YSLEER. V was clipped by 1 base and J by 7 bases, with 13 bases between them. The length of the CDR3 is 15 residues. CDR3 sequence reads: CASSQGAGRNGELFF. CDR3 in DNA: TGCGCCAGCAGCCAAGGCGCAGGGAGGAACGGGGAGCTGTTTTTT.

The rearrangement links TRBV29-1 to TRBJ1-2, with 9 bases matching TRBD1. The CDR3 has 13 residues. The V and J ends lost 3 bases and 6 bases, in that order; junction bases with no gene match: 5. Germline loops: CDR1 SQVTM, CDR2 ANQGSEA. The CDR3 DNA sequence: TGCAGCGTTGAGCCGGGACAGGGTGATGGCTACACCTTC. Translation: CSVEPGQGDGYTF.

This clone was observed a few times. In nucleotides, the CDR3 is TGTGCCATCAGTGTACTAGCGGGGGGAACAAGCACAGATACGCAGTATTTT. Translation gives CAISVLAGGTSTDTQYF. The genes are TRBV10-3 and TRBJ2-3, with 12 nucleotides matching TRBD2. This CDR3 spans 17 amino acids. J lost 0 bases, V lost 4 bases, and 5 bases had no gene match. Germline V gives CDR1 ENHRY, CDR2 SYGVKD.

V usage is TRBV5-8 and J usage is TRBJ1-1; possible D gene TRBD1, 6 bases. V was shortened by 4 bases and J by 7 bases, with 14 bases between the two germline ends. This CDR3 has 13 amino acids. The germline V gene encodes CDR1 SGHTS and CDR2 YDEGEE. DNA for the CDR3: TGTGCCAGCAGCCCCATGGACAGAGTTGAAGCTTTCTTT. Amino acid sequence: CASSPMDRVEAFF. Using reference TRBV5-8 and TRBJ1-1 for the parts outside the CDR3, the full variable domain is EAGVTQSPTHLIKTRGQQATLRCSPISGHTSVYWYQQALGLGLQFLLWYDEGEERNRGNFPPRFSGRQFPNYSSELNVNALELEDSALYLCASSPMDRVEAFFGQGTRLTVV.

This chain uses TRBV7-6 with TRBJ1-1; 8 nucleotides match TRBD1. This CDR3 contains 17 residues. Trimming at V came to 4 bases and at J to 4 bases, leaving 14 bases not matched to a gene. CDR1 and CDR2 from the germline V gene are SGHVS and FNYEAQ. The CDR3 loop is CASSSLQGVVDGTEAFF. As DNA, the CDR3 is TGTGCCAGCAGCTCATTACAGGGGGTGGTTGATGGCACTGAAGCTTTCTTT.

J is TRBJ2-2 and V is TRBV5-1; no firm D call. The CDR3 covers 13 residues. Trimming pared 0 bases from V and 6 bases from J, leaving 6 bases between. The germline V gene has CDR1 SGHRS and CDR2 YFSETQ. For the CDR3, the DNA is TGCGCCAGCAGCTTGGAACAGCCCGGGGAGCTGTTTTTT. This sequence encodes CASSLEQPGELFF.

This clone has only one observation. This chain connects TRBV28 to TRBJ1-1; 8 bases align to TRBD1. The CDR3 sequence is 18 residues long. The V segment lost 6 bases and the J segment 2 bases; nucleotides outside the gene matches: 17. Germline V CDR1 and CDR2: MDHEN, SYDVKM. CDR3 amino acids: CASSRSGQGYYLNTEAFF. DNA of the CDR3: TGTGCCAGCAGCCGTTCCGGACAGGGTTATTATCTAAACACTGAAGCTTTCTTT.